This T cell receptor (beta chain) was sequenced during a study of blood T cell repertoires in COVID-19. About the research overall: Nucleic acid was either cDNA or gDNA, and it came from T cells, B-cell-depleted T cells, or PBMCs.

Cohort placement rested on clinical history that participants reported themselves. Clones were sequenced by immunoSEQ multiplex PCR, and TCRdb holds only the in-frame ones, with some missing. This sample yields around 470,000 clones, of which 90% are seen a single time; approximately 0.55% belongs to the top ten. CDR3 length equals 16 residues. Germline-derived CDR1 and CDR2 are SGHNT and YYREEE (reference sequence). The trim removed 6 bases at V and 3 bases at J, leaving 13 bases unmatched. The chain has TRBV5-4 and TRBJ1-2; 8 nucleotides agree with TRBD1. The clonotype comes from a man aged 18 to 35 who had recovered from COVID-19. Input material: PBMCs or T cells enriched from blood (not recorded which). The CDR3: CASTPRSGGLDYGYTF. The CDR3, as DNA: TGTGCCAGCACCCCGAGGTCAGGGGGCCTCGACTATGGCTACACCTTC.